This is a list of T cell receptor beta chains from one sample in a study of early stage breast cancer tumors. Libraries were prepared by immunoSEQ multiplex PCR; TCRdb keeps only in-frame clonotypes and omits some of them. The sample carries more than 7,500 clones, 60% to 80% recorded once. Input material: normal breast tissue next to the tumor. The receptor source for this set is a person in their sixties or seventies with breast cancer. Both conserved end residues are part of each CDR3. A D gene is named only where the DNA matches it firmly. Size is stated for part of the rows, as once, few or many counts, or as a class when the clone is expanded.

TRBV19	TRBD1	TRBJ1-1	NA	CASSPDRGLAEAFF	TGTGCCAGTAGTCCGGACAGGGGATTAGCTGAAGCTTTCTTT
TRBV18	NA	TRBJ1-3	NA	CASSESAGNGNTIYF	TGTGCCAGCTCCGAGTCGGCAGGGAATGGAAACACCATATATTTT
TRBV5-1	TRBD2	TRBJ2-1	NA	CASSYAASGREVYNEQFF	TGCGCCAGCAGCTACGCGGCTAGCGGGAGAGAGGTGTATAATGAGCAGTTCTTC
TRBV4-3	NA	TRBJ2-1	NA	CASSQALATNEQFF	TGCGCCAGCAGCCAAGCGCTAGCAACCAATGAGCAGTTCTTC
TRBV5-6	TRBD2	TRBJ2-2	NA	CASSLAGGAGELFF	TGTGCCAGCAGCTTAGCGGGAGGGGCTGGGGAGCTGTTTTTT
TRBV18	TRBD1	TRBJ1-5	NA	CASSPVVGTGGNQPQHF	TGTGCCAGCTCACCAGTAGTGGGGACAGGGGGTAATCAGCCCCAGCATTTT
TRBV7-2	NA	TRBJ2-7	NA	CASSLQGLTYEQYF	TGTGCCAGCAGCTTACAGGGTTTAACCTACGAGCAGTACTTC
TRBV10-2	TRBD1	TRBJ1-2	NA	CATSDRVGINGYTF	TGCGCCACCAGCGACAGGGTCGGAATTAATGGCTACACCTTC
TRBV7-9	TRBD2	TRBJ2-5	NA	CASSPGGVKETQYF	TGTGCCAGCAGCCCCGGGGGGGTTAAAGAGACCCAGTACTTC
TRBV28	TRBD1	TRBJ2-7	few	CASYPRTGSYEQYF	TGTGCCAGCTACCCCCGGACAGGGTCGTACGAGCAGTACTTC
TRBV7-8	NA	TRBJ2-7	medium-sized	CASSTKAALPYEQYF	TGTGCCAGCAGCACCAAAGCGGCACTCCCCTACGAGCAGTACTTC
TRBV9	TRBD2	TRBJ2-7	once	CASSDRDYPYEQYF	TGTGCCAGCAGCGACCGGGACTACCCCTACGAGCAGTACTTC
TRBV4-2	TRBD2	TRBJ2-2	few	CASSQDGTSATGELFF	TGTGCCAGCAGCCAAGATGGGACTAGCGCTACCGGGGAGCTGTTTTTT
TRBV30	NA	TRBJ1-4	few	CAWSVLREKLFF	TGTGCCTGGAGTGTACTTCGGGAAAAACTGTTTTTT
TRBV5-1	TRBD1	TRBJ2-7	NA	CASSSGTGGSYEQYF	TGCGCCAGCAGCTCCGGGACAGGGGGTTCCTACGAGCAGTACTTC
TRBV11-2	NA	TRBJ2-2	NA	CASSFRQYANTGELFF	TGTGCCAGCAGCTTTAGACAGTACGCGAACACCGGGGAGCTGTTTTTT
TRBV6-4	NA	TRBJ1-1	NA	CASSVDQQGEAFF	TGTGCCAGCAGTGTCGACCAACAGGGCGAAGCTTTCTTT
TRBV7-2	TRBD2	TRBJ2-1	NA	CASSLGFKLAGVSYNEQFF	TGTGCCAGCAGCTTAGGATTTAAGTTAGCGGGAGTTTCCTACAATGAGCAGTTCTTC
TRBV6-5	NA	TRBJ1-5	NA	CASSTNVGDQPQHF	TGTGCCAGCAGCACCAATGTAGGGGATCAGCCCCAGCATTTT
TRBV11-3	TRBD2	TRBJ2-2	NA	CASSLAGSNTGELFF	TGTGCCAGCAGCCTAGCGGGATCGAACACCGGGGAGCTGTTTTTT
TRBV6-5	TRBD2	TRBJ2-3	NA	CASSYTSGLSTDTQYF	TGTGCCAGCAGTTATACTAGCGGTCTTAGCACAGATACGCAGTATTTT
TRBV5-1	TRBD1	TRBJ2-7	few	CASSLDGTGGSEQYF	TGCGCCAGCAGCTTGGATGGGACAGGGGGTAGCGAGCAGTACTTC
TRBV4-3	TRBD1	TRBJ2-1	NA	CASSQALTGQGAPCMRNEQFF	TGCGCCAGCAGCCAAGCCTTGACGGGACAGGGGGCACCTTGCATGAGGAATGAGCAGTTCTTC
TRBV7-9	TRBD1	TRBJ2-3	NA	CASSLGDREVDTQYF	TGTGCCAGCAGCTTAGGTGACAGGGAAGTAGATACGCAGTATTTT
TRBV28	NA	TRBJ1-2	NA	CASSSQVLYGYTF	TGTGCCAGCAGCTCCCAGGTCCTCTATGGCTACACCTTC
TRBV19	TRBD2	TRBJ2-7	NA	CASSIDQTSGRNSYEQYF	TGTGCCAGTAGTATAGATCAGACTAGCGGGCGTAACTCCTACGAGCAGTACTTC
TRBV6-5	TRBD2	TRBJ2-2	NA	CASSYNAGAGTGELFF	TGTGCCAGCAGTTACAACGCGGGAGCGGGCACCGGGGAGCTGTTTTTT
TRBV5-1	TRBD2	TRBJ2-2	NA	CASSLTSANTGELFF	TGCGCCAGCAGCTTGACTAGCGCGAACACCGGGGAGCTGTTTTTT
TRBV30	TRBD1	TRBJ1-3	NA	CAWTLTGGFTGNTIYF	TGTGCCTGGACCCTGACAGGGGGCTTCACTGGAAACACCATATATTTT
TRBV10-3	TRBD1	TRBJ1-5	NA	CAISELGQGYNQPQHF	TGTGCCATCAGTGAGTTGGGACAGGGCTACAATCAGCCCCAGCATTTT
TRBV19	NA	TRBJ1-3	NA	CASGTGNSGNTIYF	TGTGCCAGCGGCACAGGGAATTCTGGAAACACCATATATTTT
TRBV19	NA	TRBJ1-4	NA	CASSIVPGEGEKLFF	TGTGCCAGTAGTATCGTCCCAGGGGAGGGCGAAAAACTGTTTTTT
TRBV30	NA	TRBJ2-1	NA	CAWSAPGGGEQFF	TGTGCCTGGAGTGCCCCGGGGGGCGGTGAGCAGTTCTTC
TRBV29-1	NA	TRBJ1-3	few	CSVEDQEGLSGNTIYF	TGCAGCGTTGAAGATCAGGAGGGACTCTCTGGAAACACCATATATTTT
TRBV19	TRBD2	TRBJ2-1	NA	CASSEISSGSSNEQFF	TGTGCCAGTAGTGAGATTTCTAGCGGGAGTTCGAATGAGCAGTTCTTC
TRBV19	TRBD2	TRBJ2-1	NA	CASTREGRYEQFF	TGTGCCAGTACCCGGGAGGGCCGTTATGAGCAGTTCTTC
TRBV5-6	TRBD1	TRBJ2-5	NA	CASSNTGGGETQYF	TGTGCCAGCAGCAATACAGGGGGCGGTGAGACCCAGTACTTC
TRBV7-9	NA	TRBJ2-5	NA	CASSPGVAGAETQYF	TGTGCCAGCAGCCCAGGGGTGGCAGGGGCAGAGACCCAGTACTTC
TRBV18	TRBD1	TRBJ1-1	few	CASSPGQGQMNTEAFF	TGTGCCAGCTCACCAGGGCAGGGACAGATGAACACTGAAGCTTTCTTT
TRBV7-3	TRBD2	TRBJ2-7	NA	CASSLTGGNSYEQYF	TGTGCCAGCAGCTTGACGGGAGGGAACTCCTACGAGCAGTACTTC
TRBV29-1	TRBD2	TRBJ2-7	NA	CSVSRPIAGGSNEQYF	TGCAGCGTTTCCCGACCTATAGCGGGAGGGTCCAACGAGCAGTACTTC
TRBV19	NA	TRBJ2-5	NA	CASSMQGNQETQYF	TGTGCCAGTAGTATGCAGGGGAACCAAGAGACCCAGTACTTC
TRBV7-2	NA	TRBJ2-1	NA	CASSIIPTELLPNEQFF	TGTGCCAGCAGCATCATCCCTACAGAACTCCTACCAAATGAGCAGTTCTTC